The 28 T cell receptor beta chains reported below all come from one sample, sequenced in a study of blood T cell repertoires in COVID-19. Sequencing used immunoSEQ multiplex PCR; TCRdb keeps in-frame clones, though not all of them. Of 200,000 to 300,000 clones in the sample, 85% to 90% were seen once. Sequenced sample: PBMCs or T cells enriched from blood (not recorded which). All receptors derive from a woman aged 25 to 45 who had recovered from COVID-19.

The chain carries TRBV7-9 and TRBJ2-1; 11 nucleotides align to TRBD2. V lost 4 bases to trimming and J lost 6 bases; unmatched junction nucleotides: 5. This CDR3 has 15 amino acids. Germline V gene sequence: CDR1 SEHNR, CDR2 FQNEAQ (reference sequence). The CDR3 DNA reads TGTGCCAGCAGCTCTACTAGCGGGAGCCCCAATGAGCAGTTCTTC. Translation: CASSSTSGSPNEQFF.

This clone was detected a few times. The CDR3 here is CSAYRGAEAFF. As DNA, the CDR3 is TGCAGCGCCTACAGGGGCGCTGAAGCTTTCTTT. V gene TRBV29-1 combines with J gene TRBJ1-1, with 7 bases lining up with TRBD1. Germline lookup yields CDR1 SQVTM and CDR2 ANQGSEA. The CDR3 contains 11 residues. The J segment lost 6 bases and the V segment lost 7 bases, leaving 5 bases of the junction unmatched.

The genes are TRBV15 and TRBJ1-1; D call uncertain. The CDR3 totals 14 residues. Trimming shortened V by 4 bases and J by 4 bases, and 13 bases separated the two germline ends. Germline V gene lookup returns CDR1 LNHNV and CDR2 YYDKDF (reference sequence). The chain's CDR3 is CATSTSSTATEAFF. As DNA, the CDR3 is TGTGCCACCAGCACCTCGTCCACAGCCACTGAAGCTTTCTTT.

The chain joins TRBV9 to TRBJ2-5; the D is unclear. CDR1 is SGDLS and CDR2 is YYNGEE in the germline V gene. The CDR3 totals 16 residues. Trimming stripped 4 bases from V and 5 bases from J, with 21 bases between. CDR3 in DNA: TGTGCCAGCAGCCCCTACCTGGCCCCGTTGAGGGAGACCCAGTACTTC. Amino acids: CASSPYLAPLRETQYF.

This chain joins TRBV5-1 and TRBJ1-3; 8 bases map to TRBD1. V was clipped by 2 bases and J by 0 bases; unmatched bases: 7. The germline V gene has CDR1 SGHRS and CDR2 YFSETQ. The CDR3 length is 17 residues. CDR3 in DNA: TGCGCCAGCAGCTTCACCGGGACAGGAATCTCTGGAAACACCATATATTTT. Its protein is CASSFTGTGISGNTIYF.

This clone has only a few counts. The V and J genes are TRBV5-8 and TRBJ2-7; a possible D gene is TRBD1 (6 bases). Germline CDR1 SGHTS, CDR2 YDEGEE. V dropped 3 bases and J dropped 6 bases, with 13 bases sitting between them. The CDR3 has 13 amino acids. CDR3 in amino acids: CASSSRGFGEQYF. CDR3 in DNA: TGTGCCAGCAGCTCCAGGGGATTCGGCGAGCAGTACTTC. The full variable domain, with the rest looked up from reference TRBV5-8 and TRBJ2-7, is EAGVTQSPTHLIKTRGQQATLRCSPISGHTSVYWYQQALGLGLQFLLWYDEGEERNRGNFPPRFSGRQFPNYSSELNVNALELEDSALYLCASSSRGFGEQYFGPGTRLTVT.

This clone has just a few counts. The chain couples TRBV2 to TRBJ2-1, with TRBD2 as a possible D gene (6 bases). The CDR3 spans 14 residues. CDR1 and CDR2 (germline): SNHLY, FYNNEI. Trimming took off 5 bases at V and 0 bases at J, with 8 bases between the two ends. CDR3 loop: CASSPGSSYNEQFF. The CDR3 nucleotides are TGTGCCAGCAGTCCCGGGAGCTCCTACAATGAGCAGTTCTTC.

V is TRBV4-1 and J is TRBJ2-7; the match to TRBD2 covers 7 bases. V dropped 0 bases and J dropped 5; count of bases not matched to a gene: 10. This CDR3 comprises 16 residues. CDR1 is MGHRA, CDR2 YSYEKL, per germline. DNA for the CDR3: TGCGCCAGCAGCCAAGATACCCGCGGGAGTTGGAACGAGCAGTACTTC. This sequence encodes CASSQDTRGSWNEQYF.

The chain joins TRBV6-5 to TRBJ1-1; TRBD1 aligns across 8 bases. Losses at the gene ends were 1 base for V and 0 bases for J; bases not matched to a gene: 1. Per the germline V gene, CDR1 is MNHEY and CDR2 is SVGAGI. CDR3 size: 15 residues. The CDR3 coding sequence is TGTGCCAGCAGTTACTACAGGGGGATGAACACTGAAGCTTTCTTT. Translated: CASSYYRGMNTEAFF.

CDR3 coding DNA: TGTGCCAGCAGTTACTTTGCGGGACCCTACAATGAGCAGTTCTTC. It specifies CASSYFAGPYNEQFF. V is TRBV6-6 and J is TRBJ2-1, with D perhaps matching TRBD2 (6 bases). V lost 1 base and J 2 bases, leaving 9 bases between the germline ends. CDR3 length: 15 amino acids. Germline CDR1 is MNHNY and CDR2 is SVGAGI (reference sequence).

This chain joins TRBV20-1 and TRBJ2-7; D gene ambiguous. CDR1 DFQATT and CDR2 SNEGSKA come from the germline V gene (reference sequence). V was cut by 7 bases and J by 6 bases, with 13 bases left in between. The CDR3 runs to 11 residues. CDR3 bases: TGCAGTGTGGCCGCCCCTGGCGAGCAGTACTTC. Translating it yields CSVAAPGEQYF.

The CDR3 spells CASSQEGASGYHEQFF. CDR3 sequence (DNA): TGCGCCAGCAGCCAAGAAGGGGCTAGCGGGTACCATGAGCAGTTCTTC. This sequence joins TRBV4-3 and TRBJ2-1; 8 bases are a match to TRBD2. Germline V gene data show CDR1 as LGHNA and CDR2 as YSLEER. Germline trimming cut 0 bases from V and 8 bases from J; bases unmatched to any gene: 9. The CDR3 spans 16 residues.

The V call is TRBV30, the J call TRBJ2-1; TRBD1 aligns across 7 bases. Germline lookup yields CDR1 GTSNPN and CDR2 SVGIG (reference sequence). This CDR3 has 14 amino acids. After removal of 4 bases from V and 5 bases from J, the junction contained 8 bases not matched to a gene. The CDR3 is CAWKGAWRDNEQFF. CDR3 DNA sequence: TGTGCCTGGAAGGGGGCCTGGCGAGACAATGAGCAGTTCTTC.

This chain connects TRBV19 to TRBJ2-1; possibly TRBD1 for D (5 bases). CDR1 LNHDA and CDR2 SQIVND come from the germline V gene (reference sequence). Trimming removed 7 bases at V and 4 bases at J, with 11 bases between. This CDR3 has 13 residues. CDR3 loop: CASNEQGYNEQFF. DNA of the CDR3: TGTGCCAGTAACGAGCAGGGATACAATGAGCAGTTCTTC.

The chain combines TRBV5-6 with TRBJ2-2, with TRBD1 as a possible D gene (6 bases). CDR3 size: 16 residues. Germline CDR1 is SGHDT and CDR2 is YYEEEE. V was pared by 3 bases and J by 2 bases, with 14 bases between. The CDR3 nucleotides are TGTGCCAGCAGCTCCCTTAAACAGGGAAACACCGGGGAGCTGTTTTTT. This encodes CASSSLKQGNTGELFF.

V gene TRBV14 combines with J gene TRBJ1-1, with D unresolved. Trimming left V 5 bases short and J 2 bases short, with 9 bases between. CDR1 is SGHDN, CDR2 FVKESK, per germline. The CDR3 spans 13 residues. CDR3 nucleotide sequence: TGTGCCAGCAGCTTCGCAGGCAACACTGAAGCTTTCTTT. It yields the protein CASSFAGNTEAFF.

The V gene is TRBV19, the J gene TRBJ1-3; D uncertain. The germline V gene encodes CDR1 LNHDA and CDR2 SQIVND (reference sequence). This CDR3 spans 13 amino acids. Trimming shortened V by 3 bases and J by 0 bases, and 3 bases separated the two germline ends. CDR3: CASSILSGNTIYF. CDR3 nucleotides: TGTGCCAGTAGTATTCTCTCTGGAAACACCATATATTTT.

This clone was counted a single time. This chain uses TRBV28 with TRBJ1-1, with 8 positions matching TRBD1. The V gene's germline CDR1 is MDHEN and CDR2 SYDVKM. This CDR3 spans 14 amino acids. After removal of 4 bases from V and 3 bases from J, the junction contained 4 bases not matched to a gene. CDR3 in amino acids: CASSSQGAHTEAFF. For the CDR3, the DNA is TGTGCCAGCAGTTCCCAGGGGGCGCACACTGAAGCTTTCTTT.

The genes are TRBV27 and TRBJ2-3; 9 bases are shared with TRBD2. This CDR3 has 14 amino acids. J was trimmed by 6 bases and V by 4 bases; bases with no gene match: 5. Germline lookup yields CDR1 MNHEY and CDR2 SMNVEV (reference sequence). CDR3 in DNA: TGTGCCAGCAGTTCACCCGGACTAGCGGATACGCAGTATTTT. Amino acid sequence: CASSSPGLADTQYF.

This clone was recorded once. The chain combines TRBV9 with TRBJ1-2, with D unclear. The V gene's germline CDR1 is SGDLS and CDR2 YYNGEE. V lost 4 bases and J lost 5, with 9 bases in between. CDR3 size: 12 residues. The DNA for the CDR3 is TGTGCCAGCAGCCGCGGATTGTATGGCTACACCTTC. This sequence encodes CASSRGLYGYTF.

The chain employs TRBV11-2 and TRBJ2-1; D might be TRBD2 (5 bases). V was pared by 0 bases and J by 1 base, with 13 bases between. CDR3 size: 17 residues. Germline V lookup: CDR1 SGHAT, CDR2 FQNNGV. This CDR3 reads CASSLDRTSWSYNEQFF. CDR3 coding DNA: TGTGCCAGCAGCTTAGATCGGACTTCATGGTCCTACAATGAGCAGTTCTTC.

The J gene is TRBJ2-1, the V gene TRBV19, with D possibly matching TRBD1 (6 bases). The CDR3 is 14 residues long. CDR1 LNHDA and CDR2 SQIVND come from the germline V gene (reference sequence). Trimming stripped 5 bases from V and 7 bases from J, with 15 bases between. The CDR3 sequence: CASSFNPGENEQFF. For the CDR3, the DNA is TGTGCCAGTAGTTTCAACCCAGGGGAGAATGAGCAGTTCTTC.

V is TRBV24-1 and J is TRBJ1-4; D is possibly TRBD1 (5 bases). The V gene's germline CDR1 is KGHDR and CDR2 SFDVKD. The CDR3 totals 14 residues. V was clipped by 5 bases and J by 8 bases, with 14 bases between them. This chain's CDR3 is CATSVRGEKEKLFF. In nucleotides, the CDR3 is TGTGCCACCAGTGTTCGGGGGGAGAAGGAAAAACTGTTTTTT.

The chain carries TRBV7-2 and TRBJ1-1; perhaps TRBD1 as D (5 bases). Germline-derived CDR1 and CDR2 are SGHTA and FQGNSA. This CDR3 has 15 amino acids. The V and J ends lost 1 base and 8 bases respectively, with 17 bases between them. Written as DNA, the CDR3 is TGTGCCAGCAGCTTAGGAGTAGGGACCGCGGGGGAAGCTTTCTTT. It encodes CASSLGVGTAGEAFF.

V is TRBV6-2 or TRBV6-3 and J is TRBJ2-7, with TRBD2 matching 7 bases. The CDR3 sequence is 19 residues long. CDR1 and CDR2 (germline): MNHEY, SVGEGT. J gave up 2 bases and V 0 bases, and 16 bases lay outside the gene matches. In nucleotides, the CDR3 is TGTGCCAGCAGTTACTCGAAAGTTGGGACTACCCAAAACCCCTACGAGCAGTACTTC. This sequence encodes CASSYSKVGTTQNPYEQYF.

The V gene is TRBV15, the J gene TRBJ1-2; D ambiguous. Trimming removed 2 bases from V and 6 bases from J, with 19 bases in between. Per the germline V gene, CDR1 is LNHNV and CDR2 is YYDKDF (reference sequence). The CDR3 covers 16 residues. CDR3 sequence reads: CATSRSDSPLRHGYTF. Here the CDR3 DNA reads TGTGCCACCAGCAGATCCGACTCCCCCCTTCGCCATGGCTACACCTTC.

This clone was seen only a few times. The chain combines TRBV28 with TRBJ1-5, with no clear D. The CDR3 is made up of 17 amino acids. V lost 3 bases and J 1 base, leaving 16 bases between the germline ends. Germline CDR1 and CDR2: MDHEN and SYDVKM. The CDR3 is CASSLVAPKQSNQPQHF. The CDR3 region has the DNA TGTGCCAGCAGTTTGGTAGCCCCAAAACAAAGCAATCAGCCCCAGCATTTT. The complete variable domain, with remaining parts taken from reference TRBV28 and TRBJ1-5, reads DVKVTQSSRYLVKRTGEKVFLECVQDMDHENMFWYRQDPGLGLRLIYFSYDVKMKEKGDIPEGYSVSREKKERFSLILESASTNQTSMYLCASSLVAPKQSNQPQHFGDGTRLSIL.

The chain links TRBV28 to TRBJ2-1; 10 bases map to TRBD2. The junction had 4 bases not matched to a gene; V was cut back by 5 bases and J by 0 bases. The CDR3 is 16 residues long. CDR1 is MDHEN and CDR2 is SYDVKM in the germline V gene. The CDR3 reads CASSPPSGSSYNEQFF. As DNA, the CDR3 is TGTGCCAGCAGTCCCCCTAGCGGGAGCTCCTACAATGAGCAGTTCTTC.